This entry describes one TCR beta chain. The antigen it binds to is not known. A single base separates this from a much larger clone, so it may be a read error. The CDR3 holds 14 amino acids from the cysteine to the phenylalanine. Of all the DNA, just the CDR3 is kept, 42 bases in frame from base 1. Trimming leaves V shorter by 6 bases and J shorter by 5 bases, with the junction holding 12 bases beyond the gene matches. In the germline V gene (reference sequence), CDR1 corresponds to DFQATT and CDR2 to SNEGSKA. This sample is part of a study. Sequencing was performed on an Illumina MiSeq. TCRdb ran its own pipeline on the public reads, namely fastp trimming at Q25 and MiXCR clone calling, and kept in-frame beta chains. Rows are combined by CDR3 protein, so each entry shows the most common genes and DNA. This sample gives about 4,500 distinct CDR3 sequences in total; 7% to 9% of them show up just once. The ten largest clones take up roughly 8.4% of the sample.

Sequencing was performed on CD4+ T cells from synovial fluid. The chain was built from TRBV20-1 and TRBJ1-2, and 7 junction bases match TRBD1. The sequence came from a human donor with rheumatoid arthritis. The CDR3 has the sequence CSAPDAARGYGYTF. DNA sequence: TGCAGTGCACCGGACGCAGCCAGGGGGTATGGCTACACCTTC.